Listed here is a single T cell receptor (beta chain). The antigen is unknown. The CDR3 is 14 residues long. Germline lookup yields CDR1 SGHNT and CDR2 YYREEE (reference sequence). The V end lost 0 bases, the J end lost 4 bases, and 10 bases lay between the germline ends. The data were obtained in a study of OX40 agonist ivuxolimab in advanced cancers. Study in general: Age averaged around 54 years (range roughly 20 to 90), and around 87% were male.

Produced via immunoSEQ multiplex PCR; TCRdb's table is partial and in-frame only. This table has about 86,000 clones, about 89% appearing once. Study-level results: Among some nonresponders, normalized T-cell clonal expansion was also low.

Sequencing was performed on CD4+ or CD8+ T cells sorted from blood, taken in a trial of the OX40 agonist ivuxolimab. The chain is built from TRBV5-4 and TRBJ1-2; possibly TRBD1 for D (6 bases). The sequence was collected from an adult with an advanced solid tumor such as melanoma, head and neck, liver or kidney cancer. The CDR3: CASSLGLGAYGYTF. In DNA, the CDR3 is TGTGCCAGCAGCTTGGGACTGGGGGCCTATGGCTACACCTTC.